A selection of T cell receptor beta chains follows, all from one sample in a study of regulatory T cells in long-lasting Graves disease. TCRdb analysed the multiplex PCR reads with MiXCR anew, one entry per CDR3 protein. This sample has 200,000 to 250,000 distinct CDR3 sequences; roughly 18% occur once, and the top ten carry approximately 12%. Separately, the same data were catalogued under a study of T cells in Graves' hyperthyroidism and ophthalmopathy.

The sample here was peripheral blood mononuclear cells (PBMCs), taken at new diagnosis, from a patient treated with antithyroid drugs. The receptors come from a woman aged 30 to 39 with Graves disease. The CDR3 runs from the conserved cysteine through the conserved F or W. Each record gives: V gene, clone size, D gene, J gene, CDR3 protein, CDR3 DNA. D genes are given only for firm matches. The size field is filled for only some rows; it gives once, few, many or a size class.

TRBV12-3/TRBV12-4,.,TRBD2,TRBJ2-3,CASTLLAGVPDTQYF,TGTGCCAGCACCCTACTAGCGGGAGTCCCAGATACGCAGTATTTT
TRBV6-1,many,.,TRBJ1-3,CASSAERVFSRNTIYF,TGTGCCAGCAGTGCGGAGAGGGTCTTCTCAAGAAACACCATATATTTT
TRBV12-3/TRBV12-4,many,.,TRBJ1-1,CASTPEGTTEAFF,TGTGCCAGCACCCCCGAAGGGACCACTGAAGCTTTCTTT
TRBV4-2,.,.,TRBJ1-5,CASSQALDLPRQHF,TGTGCCAGCAGCCAAGCCCTGGACCTCCCCAGGCAGCATTTT
TRBV24-1,many,TRBD2,TRBJ2-2,CATSDSALAGGPTGELFF,TGTGCCACCAGTGATTCTGCCCTAGCGGGAGGCCCCACCGGGGAGCTGTTTTTT
TRBV4-2,.,.,TRBJ2-5,CASSQNSGLKTQYF,TGTGCCAGCAGCCAGAACAGCGGGCTAAAAACCCAGTACTTC
TRBV7-9,.,.,TRBJ2-5,CASSRVEGTQQETQYF,TGTGCCAGCAGCCGCGTCGAGGGAACGCAACAAGAGACCCAGTACTTC
TRBV7-3,few,.,TRBJ1-1,CASSLIRQLNTEAFF,TGTGCCAGCAGCTTAATCAGGCAATTAAACACTGAAGCTTTCTTT
TRBV5-8,few,TRBD1,TRBJ1-5,CASSYGTGASNQPQHF,TGTGCCAGCAGCTACGGGACAGGGGCTAGCAATCAGCCCCAGCATTTT
TRBV28,many,.,TRBJ1-4,CASNISNEKLFF,TGTGCCAGCAACATCAGTAATGAAAAACTGTTTTTT
TRBV11-2,many,.,TRBJ1-1,CASSLLTGNTEAFF,TGTGCCAGCAGCTTACTGACAGGGAACACTGAAGCTTTCTTT
TRBV4-1,.,TRBD1,TRBJ2-1,CASSQESTGGAYNEQFF,TGCGCCAGCAGCCAAGAATCCACAGGGGGCGCTTACAATGAGCAGTTCTTC
TRBV7-6,many,.,TRBJ2-1,CASSLAALSSYNEQFF,TGTGCCAGCAGCTTAGCCGCTCTCAGCTCCTACAATGAGCAGTTCTTC
TRBV27,many,.,TRBJ1-5,CASSPRAITGEQPQHF,TGTGCCAGCAGTCCCCGGGCCATCACAGGAGAGCAGCCCCAGCATTTT
TRBV13,many,.,TRBJ2-7,CASSLGGLSWSYEQYF,TGTGCCAGCAGCTTAGGTGGCCTTTCGTGGTCCTACGAGCAGTACTTC
TRBV27,many,.,TRBJ1-2,CASSSFGGNYGYTF,TGTGCCAGCAGTTCCTTCGGGGGTAACTATGGCTACACCTTC
TRBV6-1,many,TRBD1,TRBJ1-2,CASSTGQGAPANYGYTF,TGTGCCAGCAGTACGGGACAGGGGGCGCCGGCTAACTATGGCTACACCTTC
TRBV28,.,TRBD1,TRBJ2-2,CASSLHNLGQGFGELFF,TGTGCCAGCAGTTTGCATAACCTGGGACAGGGGTTCGGGGAGCTGTTTTTT
TRBV5-5,many,TRBD1,TRBJ1-5,CASSYTGDQPQHF,TGTGCCAGCAGCTATACAGGGGATCAGCCCCAGCATTTT
TRBV20-1,many,TRBD2,TRBJ2-2,CSARGWGTSGSAGELFF,TGCAGTGCTAGAGGGTGGGGGACTAGCGGGAGTGCCGGGGAGCTGTTTTTT
TRBV12-3/TRBV12-4,many,TRBD1,TRBJ1-6,CASSPRTGTDSPLHF,TGTGCCAGCAGTCCCCGGACAGGAACGGATTCACCCCTCCACTTT
TRBV11-2,many,TRBD1,TRBJ1-1,CASSNRGQGEAFF,TGTGCCAGCAGCAACAGGGGCCAGGGTGAAGCTTTCTTT
TRBV13,many,TRBD1,TRBJ1-3,CASSSAATGSSGNTIYF,TGTGCCAGCAGCTCGGCGGCGACAGGGAGCTCTGGAAACACCATATATTTT
TRBV20-1,many,TRBD1,TRBJ1-2,CSARVGQDRWGYTF,TGCAGTGCGAGGGTGGGACAGGATCGTTGGGGCTACACCTTC
TRBV2,many,TRBD1,TRBJ1-3,CASSQYRGLGNTIYF,TGTGCCAGCAGCCAATACAGGGGGCTAGGAAACACCATATATTTT
TRBV5-1,many,.,TRBJ1-2,CASSLESGDNGYTF,TGCGCCAGCAGCTTGGAATCAGGGGATAATGGCTACACCTTC
TRBV12-3/TRBV12-4,.,.,TRBJ2-3,CASSFSRDTQYF,TGTGCCAGCAGTTTCTCCCGAGATACGCAGTATTTT
TRBV7-8,many,TRBD2,TRBJ2-2,CASSSREENTGELFF,TGTGCCAGCAGCTCACGGGAGGAAAACACCGGGGAGCTGTTTTTT
TRBV18,many,TRBD1,TRBJ1-2,CASSYGQDMRGYTF,TGTGCCAGCTCTTATGGACAGGACATGCGTGGCTACACCTTC
TRBV28,many,.,TRBJ1-1,CASRQGRRPEAFF,TGTGCCAGCCGCCAAGGGAGGAGGCCTGAAGCTTTCTTT
TRBV10-3,many,.,TRBJ2-1,CAIRAELGNEQFF,TGTGCCATCAGAGCGGAGCTGGGGAATGAGCAGTTCTTC
TRBV19,many,.,TRBJ1-1,CASSIDRQLNTEAFF,TGTGCCAGTAGTATAGATCGACAGCTGAACACTGAAGCTTTCTTT
TRBV14,many,.,TRBJ1-1,CASSQAEGSTEAFF,TGTGCCAGCAGCCAAGCGGAGGGTTCCACTGAAGCTTTCTTT